This TCR beta chain was documented in a study of graft-versus-host responses after intestinal transplantation. Study-level points and caveats: Recipient marrow contained GvH clones, some of which appeared first in ileum or blood.

Some clones are missing from TCRdb's copy, which holds only in-frame ones; the method was immunoSEQ multiplex PCR. The sample has some 13,000 clones; roughly 32% are singletons. This clone was observed a few times. The culture paired some 200,000 irradiated violet-dye-labeled stimulators with some 200,000 CFSE-labeled responders. After mixed lymphocyte reaction, dividing CD4+ and CD8+ responder T cells were sorted. Germline CDR1 SQVTM, CDR2 ANQGSEA. CDR3 size: 13 residues. Trimming cost V 3 bases and J 3 bases, with 12 bases left between them. This TCR came from a human patient who received an intestinal transplant. The sample consisted of alloreactive CD8+ T cells from a mixed lymphocyte reaction culture, taken before intestinal transplant. Subset indicated: CFSE-low proliferating T cells sorted from approximately 6-day pre-transplant mixed lymphocyte reaction (GvH or HvG direction). The chain joins TRBV29-1 to TRBJ2-7; D not resolved. The CDR3 coding sequence is TGCAGCGTTGAGATACCAAACGGCTACGAGCAGTACTTC. Protein sequence: CSVEIPNGYEQYF.